The clone carrying this TCR beta chain is a singleton in its sample. The repertoire was sequenced with immunoSEQ multiplex PCR; TCRdb's copy has only in-frame clones and lacks some. The profile shows over 10,000 clones, over 70% of them singletons. These data originate in a study of sequential checkpoint blockade in melanoma. At the level of the study: Both treatment sequences were followed by maintenance nivolumab.

As for treatment: randomized to nivolumab then ipilimumab (arm A) or the reverse (arm B). Live CD3+CD8+ CD19− CD56− cells were sorted from PBMCs. The CDR3 totals 13 residues. The trim removed 6 bases at V and 1 base at J, leaving 3 bases unmatched. Germline CDR1 is SGHDT and CDR2 is YYEEEE. V usage is TRBV5-6 and J usage is TRBJ2-7, with 8 bases matching TRBD1. The receptor was isolated from a human donor with melanoma. Sequenced material: CD8+ T cells sorted from blood (inferred from file names), taken from a patient given nivolumab and ipilimumab in sequence. The chain's CDR3 is CASNRGMSYEQYF. For the CDR3, the DNA is TGTGCCAGCAACAGGGGGATGTCCTACGAGCAGTACTTC.